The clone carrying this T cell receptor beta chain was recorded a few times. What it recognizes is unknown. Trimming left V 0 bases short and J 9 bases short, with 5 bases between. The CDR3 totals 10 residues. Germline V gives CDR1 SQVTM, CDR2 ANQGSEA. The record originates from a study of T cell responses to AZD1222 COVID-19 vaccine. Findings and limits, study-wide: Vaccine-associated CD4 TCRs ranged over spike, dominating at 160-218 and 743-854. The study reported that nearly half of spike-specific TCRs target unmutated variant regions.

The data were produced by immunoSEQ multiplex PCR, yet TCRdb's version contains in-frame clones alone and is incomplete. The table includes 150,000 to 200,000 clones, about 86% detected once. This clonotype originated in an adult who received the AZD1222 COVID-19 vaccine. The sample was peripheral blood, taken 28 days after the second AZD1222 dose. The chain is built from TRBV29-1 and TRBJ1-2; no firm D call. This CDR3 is CSVEESRYTF. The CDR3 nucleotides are TGCAGCGTTGAAGAAAGTCGCTACACCTTC.